Listed below are T cell receptor beta chains from one sample, sequenced in a study of brain T cells in children with intractable seizures. Sequenced by immunoSEQ multiplex PCR; TCRdb stores in-frame clones only, minus some. In the table there are hundreds of thousands of clones, about 93% of which are singletons. Sample: peripheral blood, taken 4 to 6 months after surgery. The receptors shown here come from a boy under two years old with tuberous sclerosis and intractable seizures. Both conserved end residues are part of each CDR3. D genes are given only for firm matches. For some rows the clone size is stated as once, few or many, or as a class when expanded; others skip it.

size	V	D	J	DNA	CDR3
few	TRBV7-8	TRBD1	TRBJ1-1	TGTGCCAGCAGCTCCCGACAGGGGACCCTTGTTGGCGCTTTCTTT	CASSSRQGTLVGAFF
-	TRBV6-1	-	TRBJ2-2	TGTGCCAGCAGTGACAGGGGGAACACCGGGGAGCTGTTTTTT	CASSDRGNTGELFF
-	TRBV5-5	-	TRBJ1-2	TGTGCCAGCAGCTTGGACGTGACGACGCTATATGGCTACACCTTC	CASSLDVTTLYGYTF
-	TRBV27	-	TRBJ2-2	TGTGCCAGCAGTTTTGGGGGGGCGGACACCGGGGAGCTGTTTTTT	CASSFGGADTGELFF
-	TRBV16	TRBD1	TRBJ1-2	TGTGCCAGCAGCCCCCCGGGACAGGGGGCGAATGGCTACACCTTC	CASSPPGQGANGYTF
few	TRBV7-9	-	TRBJ2-7	TGTGCCAGCAGGGGCAGGAGCTCCTACGAGCAGTACTTC	CASRGRSSYEQYF
-	TRBV12-3/TRBV12-4	-	TRBJ2-7	TGTGCCAGCAGTCCTAACTTCTACGAGCAGTACTTC	CASSPNFYEQYF
-	TRBV21-1	-	TRBJ2-7	TGTGCCAGCAGCAAAGCACATAGGCCCGAGCAGTACTTC	CASSKAHRPEQYF
-	TRBV10-1	TRBD1	TRBJ1-4	TGCGCCAGGCGGTCCGGGACAGCCGGAGAACTGTTTTTT	CARRSGTAGELFF
once	TRBV5-6	-	TRBJ2-7	TGTGCCAGCAGCCCAGGACAGTATTTACCTTACTACGAGCAGTACTTC	CASSPGQYLPYYEQYF
few	TRBV7-9	-	TRBJ1-6	TGTGCCAGCAGCTTAGGCCGACAGGCCCTAAATTCACCCCTCCACTTT	CASSLGRQALNSPLHF
-	TRBV5-1	-	TRBJ1-3	TGCGCCAGCAGCTTGCTAGGGTTCGCGGGAAACACCATATATTTT	CASSLLGFAGNTIYF
-	TRBV19	-	TRBJ1-5	TGTGCCAGTAGTCTTAATAGCAATCAGCCCCAGCATTTT	CASSLNSNQPQHF
-	TRBV27	-	TRBJ2-6	TGTGCCAGCAGTGCCAGGGGGGCCGGGGCCAACGTCCTGACTTTC	CASSARGAGANVLTF
-	TRBV7-9	TRBD1	TRBJ1-2	TGTGCCAGCAGCGCGGATGAGACAGGGGTAAATGGCTACACCTTC	CASSADETGVNGYTF
-	TRBV4-1	-	TRBJ2-4	TGCGCCAGCAGCCAGGACAGCCTAGCCAAAAACATTCAGTACTTC	CASSQDSLAKNIQYF
-	TRBV7-9	-	TRBJ1-2	TGTGCCAGCAGCTTAACAGGCTTAGGCTACACCTTC	CASSLTGLGYTF
-	TRBV6-5	TRBD1	TRBJ2-7	TGTGCCAGCACCGCAGGGGGTGCACAATACGAGCAGTACTTC	CASTAGGAQYEQYF
-	TRBV5-4	TRBD1	TRBJ1-6	TGTGCCAGCAGCGACGGGACAGGGCGGGGACCCCTCCACTTT	CASSDGTGRGPLHF
-	TRBV12-5	-	TRBJ1-1	TGTGCTAGTGGTTCCGTGGGGTGCTTGAACACTGAAGCTTTCTTT	CASGSVGCLNTEAFF
-	TRBV30	TRBD1	TRBJ1-5	TGTGCCTGGAGTGTCGGGACAGACAATCAGCCCCAGCATTTT	CAWSVGTDNQPQHF
many	TRBV7-6	-	TRBJ2-7	TGTGCCAGCAGCTTAGTCCAGGACAGTTTAACCGACGAGCAGTACTTC	CASSLVQDSLTDEQYF
-	TRBV7-8	-	TRBJ2-7	TGTGCCAGCAGCTTAGCTGGCGGGGTGCAGAGGTCCTACGAGCAGTACTTC	CASSLAGGVQRSYEQYF
once	TRBV6-1	-	TRBJ2-7	TGTGCCAGCAGTGAACCTAGACAGGGAGGGCACTCCTACGAGCAGTACTTC	CASSEPRQGGHSYEQYF
-	TRBV5-8	-	TRBJ1-6	TGTGCCAGCAGCCGAGGAGGGGGACGCAAGCTTAGCTCCTATAATTCACCCCTCCACTTT	CASSRGGGRKLSSYNSPLHF
-	TRBV24-1	-	TRBJ1-2	TGTGCCACCTCGAGCGAGGGGGACTATGGCTACACCTTC	CATSSEGDYGYTF
-	TRBV21-1	-	TRBJ2-7	TGTGCCAGCAGCTTTTGGCGACTCTACGAGCAGTACTTC	CASSFWRLYEQYF
-	TRBV29-1	-	TRBJ2-5	TGCAGCGTTGTGAACCGGGACCTCCGGGGGACCCAGTACTTC	CSVVNRDLRGTQYF
-	TRBV15	-	TRBJ2-1	TGTGCCACCAGCAGGGCACGGGACTCCTACAATGAGCAGTTCTTC	CATSRARDSYNEQFF
-	TRBV7-9	-	TRBJ2-1	TGTGCCAGCACCCAACTTTGGGGTGAGCAGTTCTTC	CASTQLWGEQFF
once	TRBV7-8	-	TRBJ2-7	TGTGCCAGCAGCTTAGGGGTACGCAAGAGACCGAGCTCCTACGAGCAGTACTTC	CASSLGVRKRPSSYEQYF
-	TRBV3-1/TRBV3-2	TRBD2	TRBJ2-3	TGTGCCAGCAGCCCTCAGCGGGGGGGCCGAACAGATACGCAGTATTTT	CASSPQRGGRTDTQYF
-	TRBV2	TRBD1	TRBJ2-2	TGTGCCAGCAGTGACGATGGGACAGGGGGCCGGGAGCTGTTTTTT	CASSDDGTGGRELFF
-	TRBV19	-	TRBJ1-4	TGTGCCAGTAGTAACGGTGGCCAGGGGTGGGAAAAACTGTTTTTT	CASSNGGQGWEKLFF
-	TRBV11-3	-	TRBJ2-1	TGTGCCAGCAGCTTACGGGCCGGGGCTGGTTACAATGAGCAGTTCTTC	CASSLRAGAGYNEQFF
-	TRBV5-8	-	TRBJ2-5	TGTGCCAGTAAAAGGTTGGAGGAGACCCAGTACTTC	CASKRLEETQYF
-	TRBV5-1	-	TRBJ2-1	TGCGCCAGCAGCTTGTTAAGCGGATCCTACAATGAGCAGTTCTTC	CASSLLSGSYNEQFF
-	TRBV7-6	TRBD1	TRBJ1-1	TGTGCCAGCAGCTTAAATTTCGGGACAGGTGAAGCTTTCTTT	CASSLNFGTGEAFF
-	TRBV25-1	TRBD1	TRBJ1-1	TGTGCCAGCAGTGAAGGTAAGGGCAGGGGGCTGACTGAAGCTTTCTTT	CASSEGKGRGLTEAFF
-	TRBV3-1/TRBV3-2	-	TRBJ1-2	TGTGCCAGCAGCCAAGCTGAGAGGGCTTCATATGGCTACACCTTC	CASSQAERASYGYTF
-	TRBV21-1	-	TRBJ1-2	TGTGCCAGCAGCCCTCTTAGACAGGACGGCAACTATGGCTACACCTTC	CASSPLRQDGNYGYTF
-	TRBV7-6	-	TRBJ1-1	TGTGCCAGCAGCTTCAGGGGCTCCACTGAAGCTTTCTTT	CASSFRGSTEAFF
-	TRBV21-1	-	TRBJ2-3	TGTGCCAGCAGCAAAGGTTGGACAGGGGGCACAGATACGCAGTATTTT	CASSKGWTGGTDTQYF
-	TRBV7-3	-	TRBJ1-6	TGTGCCAGCAGCTCAGGGGATCGGACACCCCTCCACTTT	CASSSGDRTPLHF
-	TRBV30	-	TRBJ1-6	TGTGCCTGGAAAACCCAGAGCTCCTATAATTCACCCCTCCACTTT	CAWKTQSSYNSPLHF
-	TRBV6-5	-	TRBJ1-6	TGTGCCAGCAGTTACTCAGATAATTCACCCCTCCACTTT	CASSYSDNSPLHF
-	TRBV28	TRBD2	TRBJ2-7	TGTGCCAGCAGTCCGATCCCCCGACTAGCGGGAGAACTGGACGAGCAGTACTTC	CASSPIPRLAGELDEQYF
once	TRBV3-1/TRBV3-2	TRBD2	TRBJ2-1	TGTGCCAGCAGCCTTTCGGGGGGGCCTCAGCAGTTCTTC	CASSLSGGPQQFF
-	TRBV12-3/TRBV12-4	TRBD1	TRBJ1-2	TGTGCCAGCAGGGACAGGGGCAACTATGGCTACACCTTC	CASRDRGNYGYTF
-	TRBV19	-	TRBJ1-1	TGTGCCAGTATCCCCTCGGGCGGGGTTATAGGCACTGAAGCTTTCTTT	CASIPSGGVIGTEAFF
-	TRBV7-9	-	TRBJ1-5	TGTGCCAGCAGCTTAAACGGGTATCAGCCCCAGCATTTT	CASSLNGYQPQHF
once	TRBV7-3	-	TRBJ2-2	TGTGCCAGCAGCTTAATGGGCGGGAAAGGCACCGGGGAGCTGTTTTTT	CASSLMGGKGTGELFF
-	TRBV29-1	-	TRBJ1-1	TGCAGCGGGACTGGGACCGTCACCTACAATGAAGCTTTCTTT	CSGTGTVTYNEAFF
-	TRBV21-1	-	TRBJ2-1	TGTGCCAGCAGCGTACCGGGACTCATAAACAATGAGCAGTTCTTC	CASSVPGLINNEQFF